The entry below gives a single T cell receptor (beta chain) sequence along with its context. Its antigen remains unidentified. TCRdb's copy holds only in-frame clones and misses some; the assay was immunoSEQ multiplex PCR. Among under 150,000 clones listed, 92% were seen once. The data stem from a study of T cell responses to AZD1222 COVID-19 vaccine. Trimming pared 5 bases from V and 1 base from J, leaving 9 bases between. In germline, CDR1 is SGHDN, CDR2 FVKESK. This CDR3 has 13 amino acids. Pooling was applied to second doses at about 4 or about 12 weeks. Whole-study results and caveats: Targets within unmutated variant regions were reportedly found for nearly half of spike-specific TCRs.

The TCR originated in an adult who received the AZD1222 COVID-19 vaccine. The genes are TRBV14 and TRBJ2-7; possible D gene TRBD1, 5 bases. Source: peripheral blood, taken 28 days after the second AZD1222 dose. CDR3 region: CASSFRVSYEQYF. In DNA form, the CDR3 reads TGTGCCAGCAGCTTCAGGGTATCCTACGAGCAGTACTTC.